Below are 20 T cell receptor beta chains sequenced from a single sample in a study of T cell responses to AZD1222 COVID-19 vaccine (dated by TCRdb to about 2021). The label giving this sample's time point can be read as: about 28 days (+/-7) after the second vaccine dose. Per the publication, the treatment or condition label means: meningococcal conjugate vaccine given as trial control. The library was built by means of the immunoSEQ multiplex PCR assay. TCRdb limited this immuneACCESS table to in-frame rearrangements with V and J called. A share of clones is missing; checked studies link under half to unresolved V genes, and the rest is unexplained. For this sample there are roughly 97,000 clones; around nine tenths appear just once. Less than 4% of the sample goes to the ten largest clones. The sample consisted of peripheral blood, taken 28 days after the second dose of the MenACWY control vaccine. The receptors were sampled from an adult who received the MenACWY meningococcal vaccine as a control.

DNA of the CDR3: TGTGCCAGCAGCCCCTCTCAACTAGCGGGGGCTTACTTAGAGCAGTACTTC. Protein product: CASSPSQLAGAYLEQYF. The J gene is TRBJ2-7, the V gene TRBV7-2, with 11 bases that match TRBD2. Germline CDR1 SGHTA, CDR2 FQGNSA. V shed 5 bases and J 7 bases; nucleotides not matched to a gene: 16. The CDR3 is made up of 17 amino acids.

The chain joins TRBV19 to TRBJ1-1; tentative D call: TRBD1 (6 bases). V was clipped by 4 bases and J by 4 bases, with 22 bases between them. The length of the CDR3 is 17 residues. Per the germline V gene, CDR1 is LNHDA and CDR2 is SQIVND (reference sequence). CDR3 protein: CASSTTYGGGYGTEAFF. For the CDR3, the DNA is TGTGCCAGTAGTACAACCTACGGAGGGGGTTACGGCACTGAAGCTTTCTTT.

This chain uses TRBV7-2 with TRBJ1-6; D possibly corresponds to TRBD1 (5 bases). CDR3 length: 13 amino acids. Between the trimmed V and J ends, which lost 5 bases and 7 bases, there was a span of 9 bases. Germline loops: CDR1 SGHTA, CDR2 FQGNSA. The CDR3 reads CASSINRNSPLHF. Here the CDR3 DNA reads TGTGCCAGCAGCATCAACAGGAATTCACCCCTCCACTTT.

The chain links TRBV29-1 to TRBJ2-7; maybe TRBD1 (8 bases). The CDR3 is made up of 15 amino acids. The germline V gene encodes CDR1 SQVTM and CDR2 ANQGSEA. The V gene lost 6 bases and the J gene lost 3 bases, with 21 bases spanning the gap. Here the CDR3 DNA reads TGCAGCGTCAAGGGAGGGACAGGAACCGTCTACGAGCAGTACTTC. It is translated as CSVKGGTGTVYEQYF.

The chain uses TRBV12-3 or TRBV12-4 and TRBJ2-7; no reliable D call. The CDR3 runs 13 residues. The ends were cut back, 1 base at V and 5 bases at J, with 9 bases in the middle. CDR3 sequence: CASSLEQYNEQYF. The CDR3 DNA reads TGTGCCAGCAGTTTAGAACAGTATAACGAGCAGTACTTC.

The chain combines TRBV7-2 with TRBJ1-1; a possible D gene is TRBD1 (6 bases). This CDR3 spans 15 amino acids. V lost 4 bases and J lost 0, with 12 bases in between. Germline loops: CDR1 SGHTA, CDR2 FQGNSA. The CDR3 protein is CASSSNPGVNTEAFF. DNA of the CDR3: TGTGCCAGCAGCTCTAACCCAGGGGTGAACACTGAAGCTTTCTTT.

V is TRBV5-4 and J is TRBJ1-1; tentatively, D is TRBD1 (5 bases). The length of the CDR3 is 14 residues. Trimming stripped 4 bases from V and 5 bases from J, with 15 bases between. Per the germline V gene, CDR1 is SGHNT and CDR2 is YYREEE (reference sequence). The CDR3 sequence is CASSRAGLTTEAFF. DNA of the CDR3: TGTGCCAGCAGCCGCGCAGGGTTGACAACTGAAGCTTTCTTT.

This chain uses TRBV4-1 with TRBJ1-3, with no clear D. Germline CDR1 is MGHRA and CDR2 is YSYEKL. V lost 0 bases and J 9 bases, leaving 12 bases between the germline ends. The CDR3 has 14 amino acids. The CDR3 sequence is CASSQDMPRSTIYF. The CDR3 region has the DNA TGCGCCAGCAGCCAAGATATGCCTAGAAGCACCATATATTTT.

The chain employs TRBV5-6 and TRBJ2-3, with 7 bases fitting TRBD2. J was trimmed by 6 bases and V by 0 bases; bases with no gene match: 1. The CDR3 has 13 amino acids. Germline lookup yields CDR1 SGHDT and CDR2 YYEEEE. CDR3 DNA: TGTGCCAGCAGCTTGGTTAGCGGGGATACGCAGTATTTT. Translated, it gives CASSLVSGDTQYF.

The chain is built from TRBV7-2 and TRBJ1-1; D might be TRBD1 (5 bases). The CDR3 spans 13 residues. CDR1 SGHTA and CDR2 FQGNSA come from the germline V gene. The V end lost 5 bases, the J end lost 11 bases, and 18 bases lay between the germline ends. DNA of the CDR3: TGTGCCAGCAGCACCCTGATGGGAGCAGGGGCTTTCTTT. Translation: CASSTLMGAGAFF. Looking up the rest from reference TRBV7-2 and TRBJ1-1 gives the full variable domain: GAGVSQSPSNKVTEKGKDVELRCDPISGHTALYWYRQSLGQGLEFLIYFQGNSAPDKSGLPSDRFSAERTGGSVSTLTIQRTQQEDSAVYLCASSTLMGAGAFFGQGTRLTVV.

J is TRBJ2-3 and V is TRBV29-1; 7 bases map to TRBD2. J lost 2 bases, V lost 6 bases, and 5 bases had no gene match. Germline CDR1 and CDR2: SQVTM and ANQGSEA. This CDR3 is 13 amino acids long. The CDR3 nucleotides read TGCAGCGTGGGGGGGACCTACACAGATACGCAGTATTTT. It codes for CSVGGTYTDTQYF.

V is TRBV5-1 and J is TRBJ1-2; D possibly corresponds to TRBD1 (6 bases). The CDR3 totals 13 residues. Germline CDR1 SGHRS, CDR2 YFSETQ. V gave up 0 bases and J gave up 8 bases, with 11 bases separating them. In nucleotides, the CDR3 is TGCGCCAGCAGCTTGGTAGTCGGGGGCGGCTACACCTTC. This codes for CASSLVVGGGYTF. Complete variable domain (other parts from reference TRBV5-1 and TRBJ1-2): KAGVTQTPRYLIKTRGQQVTLSCSPISGHRSVSWYQQTPGQGLQFLFEYFSETQRNKGNFPGRFSGRQFSNSRSEMNVSTLELGDSALYLCASSLVVGGGYTFGSGTRLTVV.

This clone was observed once. This chain links TRBV7-9 with TRBJ2-7; a possible D gene is TRBD2 (6 bases). Trimming cost V 0 bases and J 2 bases, with 11 bases left between them. Per the germline V gene, CDR1 is SEHNR and CDR2 is FQNEAQ (reference sequence). The CDR3 consists of 15 residues. The CDR3 reads CASSLARGSPYEQYF. As DNA, the CDR3 is TGTGCCAGCAGCTTAGCGCGGGGCAGCCCCTACGAGCAGTACTTC. Full variable domain (remainder filled in from reference TRBV7-9 and TRBJ2-7): DTGVSQNPRHKITKRGQNVTFRCDPISEHNRLYWYRQTLGQGPEFLTYFQNEAQLEKSRLLSDRFSAERPKGSFSTLEIQRTEQGDSAMYLCASSLARGSPYEQYFGPGTRLTVT.

This clone was seen once. The rearrangement uses TRBV15 and TRBJ1-1, with D possibly being TRBD1 (5 bases). Per germline, CDR1 LNHNV and CDR2 YYDKDF (reference sequence). The CDR3 is made up of 14 amino acids. The V gene lost 8 bases and the J gene lost 2 bases, with 15 bases spanning the gap. CDR3 in amino acids: CATDMGGSNTEAFF. The CDR3 nucleotides are TGTGCCACCGACATGGGGGGGAGTAACACTGAAGCTTTCTTT.

The chain is built from TRBV5-1 and TRBJ2-7; the D gene could be TRBD1 or TRBD2 (5 bases each). This CDR3 is built from 14 residues. Trimming took off 0 bases at V and 3 bases at J, with 10 bases between the two ends. Germline V gene sequence: CDR1 SGHRS, CDR2 YFSETQ. The CDR3 bases are TGCGCCAGCAGCTTGGGGGACGGATACTACGAGCAGTACTTC. Its protein product is CASSLGDGYYEQYF.

The chain combines TRBV6-1 with TRBJ1-1; 9 bases are a match to TRBD1. CDR1 and CDR2 (germline): MNHNS, SASEGT. With 7 bases clipped from V and 1 base from J, the junction kept 4 bases outside the gene matches. This CDR3 contains 14 residues. The CDR3 bases are TGTGCCAGCAAACAGGGGGCAGGGAACACTGAAGCTTTCTTT. This translates into CASKQGAGNTEAFF.

The V gene is TRBV5-6, the J gene TRBJ2-1; weak D call: TRBD1 (6 bases). V was cut by 1 base and J by 7 bases, with 15 bases left in between. Germline V CDR1 and CDR2: SGHDT, YYEEEE. The CDR3 is 15 amino acids. In DNA, the CDR3 is TGTGCCAGCAGCTTGAGGGGGTTATCCACTAATGAGCAGTTCTTC. This gives the protein CASSLRGLSTNEQFF.

The sample holds a few counts of this clone. The chain is built from TRBV7-2 and TRBJ1-1; the D gene is possibly TRBD1 (5 bases). CDR1 is SGHTA and CDR2 is FQGNSA in the germline V gene. The CDR3 is 13 residues long. The ends were cut back, 7 bases at V and 10 bases at J, with 19 bases in the middle. CDR3 in DNA: TGTGCCAGCACCCATGCGCCTGCGGGGGGAGCTTTCTTT. Amino acids: CASTHAPAGGAFF.

The rearrangement joins TRBV4-3 to TRBJ1-1; unclear D gene. This CDR3 contains 13 residues. Per germline, CDR1 LGHNA and CDR2 YSLEER. The ends were cut back, 3 bases at V and 1 base at J, with 6 bases in the middle. The CDR3 DNA follows: TGCGCCAGCAGCCAGTCGCGGAACACTGAAGCTTTCTTT. Translated: CASSQSRNTEAFF.

V usage is TRBV5-6 and J usage is TRBJ2-3; 8 positions agree with TRBD1. The V and J ends lost 2 bases and 5 bases, in that order; junction bases with no gene match: 4. Germline CDR1 and CDR2: SGHDT and YYEEEE. The CDR3 length is 14 residues. CDR3 sequence reads: CASSFQGAGDTQYF. CDR3 sequence (DNA): TGTGCCAGCAGCTTCCAGGGGGCGGGAGATACGCAGTATTTT.